One sample yielded the 18 T cell receptor beta chains listed below, sequenced in a study of T cell responses to AZD1222 COVID-19 vaccine. The repertoire was sequenced with immunoSEQ multiplex PCR; TCRdb's copy has only in-frame clones and lacks some. The sample contains approximately 120,000 clones, approximately 94% of which appear only once. Sequenced material: peripheral blood, taken on day 0 of AZD1222 vaccination. Receptors originate from an adult in good health.

The chain links TRBV3-1 (or the pseudogene TRBV3-2) to TRBJ2-7, with TRBD2 matching over 15 bases. V shed 5 bases and J 5 bases; nucleotides not matched to a gene: 7. Germline values: CDR1 LGHDT, CDR2 YNNKEL (reference sequence). The CDR3 contains 16 residues. The CDR3 reads CASSLGLAGGMNEQYF. The CDR3 DNA reads TGTGCCAGCAGCTTGGGACTAGCGGGGGGAATGAACGAGCAGTACTTC.

The rearrangement uses TRBV10-3 and TRBJ2-4; tentative D call: TRBD1 (6 bases). The CDR3 is 15 amino acids. Germline V lookup: CDR1 ENHRY, CDR2 SYGVKD. V lost 3 bases and J 0 bases, leaving 9 bases between the germline ends. The CDR3 nucleotides are TGTGCCATCAGTGATTGGGGGCTAGCCAAAAACATTCAGTACTTC. Its protein is CAISDWGLAKNIQYF.

This chain uses TRBV10-3 with TRBJ1-5, with 8 bases lining up with TRBD1. Germline assignment: CDR1 ENHRY and CDR2 SYGVKD. With 11 bases clipped from V and 5 bases from J, the junction kept 5 bases outside the gene matches. The CDR3 contains 12 residues. DNA of the CDR3: TGTGCCGTGGGACAGGAGTATCAGCCCCAGCATTTT. It encodes CAVGQEYQPQHF.

This chain connects TRBV18 to TRBJ2-5; TRBD1 matches 9 bases. J gave up 5 bases and V 6 bases, and 7 bases lay outside the gene matches. The CDR3 sequence is 14 residues long. Germline V lookup: CDR1 KGHSH, CDR2 LQKENI. The CDR3 bases are TGTGCCAGCTCGTCGACAGGGGGGTTGGAGACCCAGTACTTC. It codes for CASSSTGGLETQYF.

The chain recombines TRBV7-8 with TRBJ2-5; unclear D gene. CDR3 length: 15 residues. From germline, CDR1 is SGHVS and CDR2 FQNEAQ. V lost 0 bases and J lost 5, with 13 bases in between. The CDR3 spells CASSLALKGVETQYF. In DNA form, the CDR3 reads TGTGCCAGCAGCTTAGCGCTAAAGGGCGTCGAGACCCAGTACTTC.

As DNA, the CDR3 is TGTGCCAGCAGGGCCCCTCTGGGCGCAACCGGGGAGCTGTTTTTT. Translating it yields CASRAPLGATGELFF. The V and J genes are TRBV2 and TRBJ2-2; D uncertain. CDR1 and CDR2 from the germline V gene are SNHLY and FYNNEI. Trimming took 6 bases from V and 5 from J, leaving 16 bases between them. CDR3 size: 15 residues.

The gene calls are TRBV9 and TRBJ2-2, with 8 bases matching TRBD2. The V and J ends lost 4 bases and 7 bases, in that order; junction bases with no gene match: 12. This CDR3 has 16 residues. Germline V gene data show CDR1 as SGDLS and CDR2 as YYNGEE. CDR3 loop: CASSLAGLVLGGELFF. CDR3 coding DNA: TGTGCCAGCAGCTTAGCGGGACTAGTGTTAGGCGGGGAGCTGTTTTTT.

The rearrangement joins TRBV6-2 or TRBV6-3 to TRBJ2-5; 7 nucleotides agree with TRBD2. The CDR3 is 13 residues long. Per the germline V gene, CDR1 is MNHEY and CDR2 is SVGEGT. V shed 6 bases and J 5 bases; nucleotides not matched to a gene: 6. CDR3 DNA: TGTGCCAGCAGCTTTGCGGGAGCGGAGACCCAGTACTTC. This translates into CASSFAGAETQYF.

The rearrangement joins TRBV4-2 to TRBJ1-3; D ambiguous. This CDR3 has 19 amino acids. The germline V gene has CDR1 LGHNA and CDR2 YNFKEQ. Trimming took 0 bases from V and 0 from J, leaving 18 bases between them. CDR3 DNA: TGTGCCAGCAGCCAAGACTCGGGTGCCATGCGTAGCTCTGGAAACACCATATATTTT. This sequence encodes CASSQDSGAMRSSGNTIYF.

The rearrangement joins TRBV7-2 to TRBJ1-1; D is unresolved. Germline V gene data show CDR1 as SGHTA and CDR2 as FQGNSA. The CDR3 consists of 14 residues. Trimming left V 4 bases short and J 11 bases short, with 20 bases between. The CDR3 nucleotides read TGTGCCAGCAGCTCCCTACGGACGGCCCTTGTCGCTTTCTTT. This translates into CASSSLRTALVAFF. The full variable domain, with the rest looked up from reference TRBV7-2 and TRBJ1-1, is GAGVSQSPSNKVTEKGKDVELRCDPISGHTALYWYRQSLGQGLEFLIYFQGNSAPDKSGLPSDRFSAERTGGSVSTLTIQRTQQEDSAVYLCASSSLRTALVAFFGQGTRLTVV.

This chain connects TRBV6-5 to TRBJ1-5, with a tentative D call TRBD1 (6 bases). V shed 4 bases and J shed 0 bases, with 13 bases lying between them. Germline V CDR1 and CDR2: MNHEY, SVGAGI. This CDR3 comprises 16 residues. CDR3 sequence: CASSSGQIYSNQPQHF. The CDR3 region has the DNA TGTGCCAGCAGTTCTGGACAGATCTATAGCAATCAGCCCCAGCATTTT.

The rearrangement joins TRBV5-1 to TRBJ2-6; no firm D call. This CDR3 is 16 amino acids long. Germline lookup yields CDR1 SGHRS and CDR2 YFSETQ. Trimming cost V 0 bases and J 0 bases, with 7 bases left between them. CDR3 DNA sequence: TGCGCCAGCAGCTTGGACGGAGTCTCTGGGGCCAACGTCCTGACTTTC. It codes for CASSLDGVSGANVLTF.

The chain employs TRBV7-3 and TRBJ2-3; 9 nucleotides match TRBD2. Trimming removed 3 bases from V and 7 bases from J; junction bases left unmatched: 5. Per germline, CDR1 SGHTA and CDR2 FQGTGA. The CDR3 contains 14 residues. CDR3 sequence (DNA): TGTGCCAGCAGCTTGGGCGGGAGGGCCTATACGCAGTATTTT. As protein: CASSLGGRAYTQYF.

This clone was seen just once. This chain uses TRBV6-1 with TRBJ1-5; D is undetermined. The germline V and J ends were trimmed by 0 bases and 2 bases, with 11 bases remaining between them. Germline loops: CDR1 MNHNS, CDR2 SASEGT. CDR3 length: 16 residues. The CDR3 reads CASSEALRWGNQPQHF. The CDR3 nucleotides are TGTGCCAGCAGTGAAGCGCTTCGTTGGGGCAATCAGCCCCAGCATTTT.

A remark on this clone: Its ends do not fully match the called genes, so a read error is possible. The chain combines TRBV29-1 with TRBJ2-3; D tentatively reads TRBD1 or TRBD2 (5 bases each). Germline V gene lookup returns CDR1 SQVTM and CDR2 ANQGSEA. The CDR3 loop spans 10 amino acids. The DNA for the CDR3 is TGTGGGGGTGGAACAGATACGCAGTATTTT. Translating gives CGGGTDTQYF.

The chain employs TRBV29-1 and TRBJ2-7, with 7 bases matching TRBD1. The trim removed 5 bases at V and 1 base at J, leaving 2 bases unmatched. CDR1 and CDR2 (germline): SQVTM, ANQGSEA. The CDR3 loop spans 12 amino acids. As DNA, the CDR3 is TGCAGCGTTAAACAGGGGTCCTACGAGCAGTACTTC. Protein sequence: CSVKQGSYEQYF.

The V gene is TRBV14, the J gene TRBJ1-2, with TRBD1 matching 7 bases. The CDR3 is made up of 13 amino acids. The V and J ends lost 6 bases and 5 bases, in that order; junction bases with no gene match: 6. Germline loops: CDR1 SGHDN, CDR2 FVKESK. Here the CDR3 DNA reads TGTGCCAGCAGTGGGACAGCGCAATATGGCTACACCTTC. Its translation: CASSGTAQYGYTF.

The CDR3 nucleotides are TGTGCCATCACCCAGGGGGGCTCCTACGAGCAGTACTTC. Amino acids: CAITQGGSYEQYF. V usage is TRBV10-3 and J usage is TRBJ2-7, with D possibly being TRBD1 (7 bases). V was pared by 7 bases and J by 0 bases, with 10 bases between. There are 13 residues in the CDR3. In germline, CDR1 is ENHRY, CDR2 SYGVKD.